This is a list of T cell receptor beta chains from one sample in a study of T cell repertoires in cytomegalovirus infection. TCRdb reprocessed the reads via MiXCR and lists one record per CDR3 protein. The data hold roughly 230,000 distinct CDR3 sequences, with about 15% observed a single time. Material: CD8+ T cells from PBMCs. Every receptor here comes from a human donor in good health (CMV status not recorded). Some clones in this sample may be carry-over from other donors' samples. Both conserved end residues are part of each CDR3. Fields, in order: CDR3 protein, CDR3 DNA, D gene, V gene, J gene, clone size. The D gene is left open where the match is weak. For some rows the clone size is stated as once, few or many, or as a class when expanded; others skip it.

CDR3: CASSQEGAGGTEAFF
DNA: TGTGCCAGCAGCCAAGAAGGGGCAGGGGGCACTGAAGCTTTCTTT
D: TRBD1
V: TRBV4-2
J: TRBJ1-1
size: many

CDR3: CASSSDRGNSGGPIPYTQYF
DNA: TGTGCCAGCAGCTCCGACAGGGGAAATAGCGGGGGGCCCATCCCTTATACGCAGTATTTT
D: TRBD2
V: TRBV7-2
J: TRBJ2-3
size: many

CDR3: CASSEDRFWGYTF
DNA: TGTGCCAGCAGTGAAGACCGATTTTGGGGCTACACCTTC
D: -
V: TRBV25-1
J: TRBJ1-2
size: few

CDR3: CASSLQAAEQFF
DNA: TGTGCCAGCAGCTTACAAGCGGCTGAGCAGTTCTTC
D: -
V: TRBV7-9
J: TRBJ2-1
size: many

CDR3: CASSLSPPTSTDTQYF
DNA: TGTGCCAGCAGTTTATCCCCCCCAACTAGCACAGATACGCAGTATTTT
D: -
V: TRBV12-3/TRBV12-4
J: TRBJ2-3
size: -

CDR3: CASSYGDRGGNEQFF
DNA: TGTGCCAGCAGTTACGGGGACAGGGGGGGCAATGAGCAGTTCTTC
D: TRBD1
V: TRBV6-5
J: TRBJ2-1
size: -

CDR3: CASSLLQGATEAFF
DNA: TGTGCCAGCAGCTTGTTGCAGGGGGCTACTGAAGCTTTCTTT
D: TRBD1
V: TRBV5-5
J: TRBJ1-1
size: many

CDR3: CASSQGWTGVQDTQYF
DNA: TGCGCCAGCAGCCAAGGTTGGACAGGGGTTCAAGATACGCAGTATTTT
D: TRBD1
V: TRBV4-1
J: TRBJ2-3
size: few

CDR3: CASSNQQGLAYEQYF
DNA: TGTGCCAGCAGCAACCAACAGGGCCTGGCTTACGAGCAGTACTTC
D: -
V: TRBV12-3/TRBV12-4
J: TRBJ2-7
size: many

CDR3: CASSSGQRLFEQYF
DNA: TGTGCCAGCAGCAGCGGCCAGAGGTTGTTCGAGCAGTACTTC
D: -
V: TRBV7-9
J: TRBJ2-7
size: many

CDR3: CASSLYPWDEQYF
DNA: TGTGCCAGCAGTTTATACCCGTGGGACGAGCAGTACTTC
D: -
V: TRBV28
J: TRBJ2-7
size: many

CDR3: CASSLVHSNTEAFF
DNA: TGTGCCAGCAGTTTAGTACATTCGAACACTGAAGCTTTCTTT
D: -
V: TRBV28
J: TRBJ1-1
size: -

CDR3: CASSLFQGSNTEAFF
DNA: TGTGCCAGCAGCTTATTTCAGGGGTCGAACACTGAAGCTTTCTTT
D: -
V: TRBV7-9
J: TRBJ1-1
size: many

CDR3: CASSLSGGGDFYGYTF
DNA: TGTGCCAGCAGCCTCTCTGGGGGCGGAGATTTCTATGGCTACACCTTC
D: -
V: TRBV7-8
J: TRBJ1-2
size: -

CDR3: CASRDFLGTGGDEQYF
DNA: TGTGCCAGCAGAGACTTTCTCGGGACAGGGGGCGACGAGCAGTACTTC
D: TRBD1
V: TRBV6-2/TRBV6-3
J: TRBJ2-7
size: few

CDR3: CATSGNSRPVRNSNQPQHF
DNA: TGTGCCACCAGTGGCAACAGTCGACCCGTGAGAAATAGCAATCAGCCCCAGCATTTT
D: -
V: TRBV24-1
J: TRBJ1-5
size: many

CDR3: CASSGSYNEQFF
DNA: TGTGCCAGTTCCGGGTCCTACAATGAGCAGTTCTTC
D: -
V: TRBV19
J: TRBJ2-1
size: few

CDR3: CASSPGQGGSEQFF
DNA: TGTGCCAGCAGTCCCGGACAGGGGGGAAGTGAGCAGTTCTTC
D: TRBD1
V: TRBV12-3/TRBV12-4
J: TRBJ2-1
size: -

CDR3: CASSLLAGRTDTQYF
DNA: TGTGCCAGCAGTTTACTAGCGGGGCGCACAGATACGCAGTATTTT
D: TRBD2
V: TRBV12-3/TRBV12-4
J: TRBJ2-3
size: -

CDR3: CASSFRVELTNEQFF
DNA: TGTGCCAGCAGTTTTAGAGTAGAATTAACGAATGAGCAGTTCTTC
D: -
V: TRBV28
J: TRBJ2-1
size: -

CDR3: CASRTSLKPVDEAFF
DNA: TGTGCCAGCAGAACCTCACTAAAGCCAGTCGATGAAGCTTTCTTT
D: -
V: TRBV28
J: TRBJ1-1
size: many

CDR3: CASSHPRPSGGKNEQFF
DNA: TGTGCCAGCAGCCACCCCCGTCCTAGCGGGGGGAAAAATGAGCAGTTCTTC
D: TRBD2
V: TRBV7-2
J: TRBJ2-1
size: many

CDR3: CASSFTTVSSYNSPLHF
DNA: TGTGCCAGCAGTTTTACGACAGTGAGCTCCTATAATTCACCCCTCCACTTT
D: -
V: TRBV12-3/TRBV12-4
J: TRBJ1-6
size: -

CDR3: CASSPKGDRIYGYTF
DNA: TGTGCCAGCAGCCCAAAGGGGGACAGGATCTATGGCTACACCTTC
D: TRBD1
V: TRBV7-9
J: TRBJ1-2
size: few

CDR3: CASSQALAGNEQFF
DNA: TGCGCCAGCAGCCAAGCACTAGCGGGGAATGAGCAGTTCTTC
D: TRBD2
V: TRBV4-1
J: TRBJ2-1
size: few

CDR3: CASSYGGPREDNEQFF
DNA: TGTGCCAGCAGTTACGGGGGCCCCCGGGAAGACAATGAGCAGTTCTTC
D: -
V: TRBV6-5
J: TRBJ2-1
size: -